Presented here are 2 T cell receptor beta chains from one specimen sequenced in a study of PD-L1 blockade in urothelial cancer. The time point: pretreatment peripheral blood. Clones were sequenced by immunoSEQ multiplex PCR, and TCRdb holds only the in-frame ones, with some missing. Among about 86,000 clones, over 65% were seen once, and the ten largest hold around 14%. This material consisted of PBMCs, taken around atezolizumab (anti-PD-L1) treatment. The source of these receptors is a man aged 55 to 70 with urothelial cancer.

This sequence joins TRBV4-3 and TRBJ2-1, with 7 bases fitting TRBD2. Per the germline V gene, CDR1 is LGHNA and CDR2 is YSLEER. The CDR3 totals 14 residues. V dropped 4 bases and J dropped 0; count of bases not matched to a gene: 0. The CDR3 sequence is CASSRGSSYNEQFF. The CDR3 coding sequence is TGCGCCAGCAGCCGCGGGAGCTCCTACAATGAGCAGTTCTTC.

The chain recombines TRBV27 with TRBJ2-2; 13 nucleotides match TRBD2. The CDR3 covers 17 residues. V gave up 5 bases and J gave up 6 bases; unmatched junction bases: 9. Germline V gene lookup returns CDR1 MNHEY and CDR2 SMNVEV (reference sequence). In DNA, the CDR3 is TGTGCCAGCAGTCGGACTAGCGGGGGAGGAGGGGCCGGGGAGCTGTTTTTT. It translates to CASSRTSGGGGAGELFF.